This T cell receptor (beta chain) was documented in a study of T cells in Graves' hyperthyroidism and ophthalmopathy. Study outcomes and limitations: From stable hyperthyroidism, ophthalmopathy was separated by a 13 V-J model. Blood shared most expanded thyroid clonotypes above 0.001.

This clonotype was detected ten times or more. The antigen remains unidentified. A NOSPECS grade of at least 4, a Clinical Activity Score of at least 3 and duration under 3 months were recorded in ophthalmopathy patients. From RNA transcripts, TCR beta CDR3 regions were amplified. A first-round RT-PCR of the TCR CDR3 used the HTBI primer set. TCRdb passed the multiplex PCR reads through MiXCR, listing each CDR3 protein once. The profile shows fewer than 450,000 distinct CDR3 sequences, roughly an eighth of them singletons. The CDR3 runs to 16 residues. The germline V gene has CDR1 GTSNPN and CDR2 SVGIG (reference sequence). With 0 bases clipped from V and 5 bases from J, the junction kept 6 bases outside the gene matches.

Sequenced sample: blood. The receptor's source is a man aged 50 to 60 with Graves' ophthalmopathy. The V gene is TRBV30, the J gene TRBJ2-2, with TRBD2 matching 10 bases. The CDR3 region has the DNA TGTGCCTGGAGTGTAAAGATTAGCGGGAGGACCGGGGAGCTGTTTTTT. Encoded protein: CAWSVKISGRTGELFF.